This note documents a single T cell receptor (beta chain) sequence. The sample is drawn from a study of blood T cell repertoires in COVID-19. Study-level background: From T cells, B-cell-depleted T cells, or PBMCs came the material, which was cDNA or gDNA.

Followed longitudinally, the Seattle patients had been enrolled during active infection. Germline loops: CDR1 LNHDA, CDR2 SQIVND (reference sequence). The CDR3 is made up of 13 amino acids. Deletions cut 6 bases from V and 8 bases from J, with 16 bases between. Some clones are missing from TCRdb's copy, which holds only in-frame ones; the method was immunoSEQ multiplex PCR. The sample has around 290,000 clones, approximately 93% seen once. The rearrangement uses TRBV19 and TRBJ1-2, with D tentatively TRBD1 (5 bases). The origin of this receptor is a woman under 40 with COVID-19, enrolled during active disease. Sequenced: peripheral blood. The CDR3 region is CASRGYGTKGYTF. In DNA, the CDR3 is TGTGCCAGTAGGGGCTATGGGACTAAAGGCTACACCTTC.